This T cell receptor (beta chain) was sequenced in a study of beta chain features in type 1 diabetes. Points from the study as a whole: Any HLA effect on TCRB rearrangement was left unresolved by small sub-analyses. Insertion counts at VDJ junctions were lower in type 1 diabetes patients, who also showed more deletions there.

The germline CDR1 and CDR2 sequences are ENHRY and SYGVKD. This CDR3 has 14 residues. The germline V and J ends were trimmed by 11 bases and 2 bases, with 19 bases remaining between them. Every bit of the isolated RNA underwent reverse transcription, so sequencing read expressed TCRB transcripts. Assay: immunoSEQ multiplex PCR; the TCRdb copy retains only in-frame clones and omits some. The table records almost 350,000 clones, roughly 8% of them present only once. This clone was counted only a few times. Antigen unknown. The single heparinised draw taken from each donor contained roughly 100 mL of blood on average. Staining for CD45RO/CCR7/CD25/CD127/CD95/CD27 allowed sorting of CD4+ naive, central memory, regulatory and stem cell-like memory cells.

This rearrangement joins TRBV10-3 to TRBJ2-7, with D perhaps being TRBD1 or TRBD2 (5 bases each). The receptor was derived from a woman aged 18-35 years in good health. The specimen sequenced was central memory CD4+ T cells from blood. CDR3: CAASRGQKPYEQYF. In DNA form, the CDR3 reads TGTGCCGCCTCGAGGGGCCAAAAACCCTACGAGCAGTACTTC.